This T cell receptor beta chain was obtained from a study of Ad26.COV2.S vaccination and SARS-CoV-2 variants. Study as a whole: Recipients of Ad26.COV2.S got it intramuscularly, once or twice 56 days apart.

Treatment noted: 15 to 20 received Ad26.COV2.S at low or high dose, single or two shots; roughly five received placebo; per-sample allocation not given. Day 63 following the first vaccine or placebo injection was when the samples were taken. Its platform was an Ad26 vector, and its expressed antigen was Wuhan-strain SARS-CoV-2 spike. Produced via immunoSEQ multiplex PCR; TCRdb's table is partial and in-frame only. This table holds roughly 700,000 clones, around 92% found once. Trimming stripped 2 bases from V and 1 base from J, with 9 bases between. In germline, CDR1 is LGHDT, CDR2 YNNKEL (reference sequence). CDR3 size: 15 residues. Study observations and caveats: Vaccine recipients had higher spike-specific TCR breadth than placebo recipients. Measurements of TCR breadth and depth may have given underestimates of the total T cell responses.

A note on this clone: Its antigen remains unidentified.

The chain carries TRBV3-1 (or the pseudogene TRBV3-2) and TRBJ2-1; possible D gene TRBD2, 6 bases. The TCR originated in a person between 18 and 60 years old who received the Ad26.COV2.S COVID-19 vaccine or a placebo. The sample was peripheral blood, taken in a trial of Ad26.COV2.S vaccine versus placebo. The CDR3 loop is CASSQMRGSYNEQFF. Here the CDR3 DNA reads TGTGCCAGCAGCCAAATGCGGGGATCCTACAATGAGCAGTTCTTC.